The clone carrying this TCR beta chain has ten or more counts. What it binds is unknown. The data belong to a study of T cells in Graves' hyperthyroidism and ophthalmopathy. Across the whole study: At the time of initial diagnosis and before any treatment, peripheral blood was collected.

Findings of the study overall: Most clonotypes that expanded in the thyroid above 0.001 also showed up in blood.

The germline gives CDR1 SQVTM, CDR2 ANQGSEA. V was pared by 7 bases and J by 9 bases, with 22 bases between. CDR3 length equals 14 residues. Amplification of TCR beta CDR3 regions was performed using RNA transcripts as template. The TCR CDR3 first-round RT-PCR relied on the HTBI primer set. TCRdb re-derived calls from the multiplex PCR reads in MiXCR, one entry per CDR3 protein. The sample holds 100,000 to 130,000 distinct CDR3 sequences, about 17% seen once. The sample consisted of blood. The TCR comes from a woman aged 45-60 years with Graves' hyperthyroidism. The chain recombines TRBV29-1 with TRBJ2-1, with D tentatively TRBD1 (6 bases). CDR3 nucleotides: TGCAGCGCACGACAGGCCTTGAGGTCATCTGAGCAGTTCTTC. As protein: CSARQALRSSEQFF.